This is a list of T cell receptor beta chains from one sample in a study of Ad26.COV2.S vaccination and SARS-CoV-2 variants. Sequencing used immunoSEQ multiplex PCR; TCRdb keeps in-frame clones, though not all of them. The repertoire holds around 100,000 clones, with over 60% as singletons. The sample in question was peripheral blood, obtained after recovery from COVID-19. The receptors were sampled from a human donor who had recovered from COVID-19. The CDR3 runs from the conserved cysteine through the conserved F or W. The D gene is left open where the match is weak. Clone sizes are given selectively: once, few, many, or a class where the clone is expanded.

J gene	clone size	D gene	V gene	CDR3 protein	CDR3 DNA
TRBJ2-5	.	TRBD1	TRBV3-1/TRBV3-2	CASSQPGQGRETQYF	TGTGCCAGCAGCCAACCGGGACAGGGTCGGGAGACCCAGTACTTC
TRBJ2-2	.	TRBD2	TRBV7-3	CASSPRDGSGGSHGELFF	TGTGCCAGCAGCCCCCGGGACGGTAGCGGGGGAAGCCACGGGGAGCTGTTTTTT
TRBJ2-2	.	.	TRBV29-1	CSVLPPSGDTNTGELFF	TGCAGCGTTCTCCCCCCTTCAGGGGACACAAACACCGGGGAGCTGTTTTTT
TRBJ2-2	.	TRBD1	TRBV30	CAWGDRGSGELFF	TGTGCCTGGGGGGACAGGGGGTCCGGGGAGCTGTTTTTT
TRBJ2-1	.	.	TRBV11-2	CASSLGAEQFF	TGTGCCAGCAGCTTAGGTGCTGAGCAGTTCTTC
TRBJ2-7	.	.	TRBV6-2/TRBV6-3	CASSYFYEQYF	TGTGCCAGCAGTTACTTTTACGAGCAGTACTTC
TRBJ2-1	few	.	TRBV24-1	CATSDLRFHQTYNEQFF	TGTGCCACCAGTGATTTGCGTTTTCACCAAACCTACAATGAGCAGTTCTTC
TRBJ2-2	.	.	TRBV7-9	CASSPRGEQSQNTGELFF	TGTGCCAGCAGTCCCAGGGGCGAGCAGTCCCAGAACACCGGGGAGCTGTTTTTT
TRBJ2-3	.	TRBD1	TRBV28	CASGDRVGTDTQYF	TGTGCCAGCGGGGACAGGGTCGGTACAGATACGCAGTATTTT
TRBJ1-2	many	TRBD1	TRBV10-3	CAISSRGDSNTNYGYTF	TGTGCCATCAGTTCCCGAGGGGACAGTAACACTAACTATGGCTACACCTTC
TRBJ2-1	once	.	TRBV28	CASSSTGTYNEQFF	TGTGCCAGCAGTTCCACAGGGACCTACAATGAGCAGTTCTTC
TRBJ2-4	.	TRBD1	TRBV18	CASSPSDRVSKNIQYF	TGTGCCAGCTCACCATCCGACAGGGTTTCCAAAAACATTCAGTACTTC
TRBJ2-1	.	TRBD2	TRBV6-2/TRBV6-3	CASSGYNGLAGRIEQFF	TGTGCCAGCAGTGGCTATAACGGACTAGCGGGGAGGATTGAGCAGTTCTTC
TRBJ2-3	few	.	TRBV7-9	CASSSPGAGTDTQYF	TGTGCCAGCAGCTCCCCGGGGGCGGGGACAGATACGCAGTATTTT
TRBJ2-3	.	.	TRBV5-1	CASSIAGADTQYF	TGCGCCAGCAGCATAGCAGGGGCGGATACGCAGTATTTT
TRBJ1-2	many	.	TRBV6-5	CASSLSRDYYGYTF	TGTGCCAGCAGTCTATCCAGGGACTACTATGGCTACACCTTC
TRBJ2-1	.	TRBD2	TRBV7-6	CASSTPGGGKDEQFF	TGTGCCAGCAGCACCCCTGGCGGGGGTAAAGATGAGCAGTTCTTC
TRBJ2-7	.	TRBD1	TRBV10-1	CAALLGGDDEQYF	TGCGCCGCCCTGTTAGGGGGCGACGACGAGCAGTACTTC
TRBJ1-1	few	TRBD1	TRBV28	CASSLRQGEAFF	TGTGCCAGCAGTCTCCGACAGGGTGAAGCTTTCTTT
TRBJ1-1	.	.	TRBV4-3	CASSQIGRYYTEAFF	TGCGCCAGCAGCCAGATAGGACGGTACTACACTGAAGCTTTCTTT
TRBJ2-2	.	TRBD1	TRBV24-1	CATRRQGDTGELFF	TGTGCCACCAGGAGACAGGGGGACACCGGGGAGCTGTTTTTT
TRBJ1-5	.	.	TRBV6-5	CASSYHGRQLNQPQHF	TGTGCCAGCAGTTACCATGGGAGGCAACTCAATCAGCCCCAGCATTTT
TRBJ2-3	.	.	TRBV7-9	CASSHAGLSTGSPTDTQYF	TGTGCCAGCAGCCATGCGGGGTTGAGTACAGGGTCCCCCACAGATACGCAGTATTTT
TRBJ1-2	.	.	TRBV7-9	CASSLGGASNYGYTF	TGTGCCAGCAGCCTAGGAGGGGCCAGCAACTATGGCTACACCTTC
TRBJ2-5	.	.	TRBV4-2	CATTGGAGETQYF	TGTGCCACCACTGGGGGGGCGGGAGAGACCCAGTACTTC
TRBJ2-2	.	TRBD1	TRBV19	CASSTRQGTGELFF	TGTGCCAGTAGTACCCGACAGGGAACCGGGGAGCTGTTTTTT
TRBJ1-2	.	TRBD1	TRBV2	CASSGAATGSYGYTF	TGTGCCAGCAGTGGAGCCGCGACAGGGAGCTATGGCTACACCTTC
TRBJ2-1	.	TRBD1	TRBV13	CASSPPDRYNEQFF	TGTGCCAGCAGCCCCCCGGACAGGTACAATGAGCAGTTCTTC
TRBJ1-1	.	.	TRBV10-3	CAISVAGVTEAFF	TGTGCCATCAGTGTTGCGGGGGTCACTGAAGCTTTCTTT
TRBJ2-3	.	TRBD2	TRBV7-2	CASSSKRLAGGSTDTQYF	TGTGCCAGCAGTTCCAAACGACTAGCGGGGGGGAGCACAGATACGCAGTATTTT
TRBJ1-1	.	.	TRBV10-3	CAISIQGMNTEAFF	TGTGCCATCAGTATACAGGGTATGAACACTGAAGCTTTCTTT
TRBJ1-5	.	.	TRBV2	CASSDLQGPGQPQHF	TGTGCCAGCAGTGACCTACAGGGACCGGGGCAGCCCCAGCATTTT
TRBJ1-3	.	.	TRBV29-1	CSVEDLSRPGNTIYF	TGCAGCGTTGAAGATCTTAGTCGGCCTGGAAACACCATATATTTT
TRBJ2-5	.	.	TRBV6-5	CASSPLDLTIQYF	TGTGCCAGCAGTCCTCTCGACCTTACAATCCAGTACTTC
TRBJ1-4	.	TRBD1	TRBV28	CASSPPTGQANEKLFF	TGTGCCAGCAGTCCCCCGACAGGACAGGCTAATGAAAAACTGTTTTTT
TRBJ2-2	.	.	TRBV5-1	CASSFGTTNTGELFF	TGCGCCAGCAGCTTCGGGACAACGAACACCGGGGAGCTGTTTTTT
TRBJ2-7	.	.	TRBV5-1	CASSSGTEAYEQYF	TGCGCCAGCAGCTCCGGGACGGAAGCCTACGAGCAGTACTTC
TRBJ2-3	.	.	TRBV3-1/TRBV3-2	CASSQDRQGPRDTQYF	TGTGCCAGCAGCCAAGACAGGCAGGGGCCCAGAGATACGCAGTATTTT
TRBJ1-5	.	.	TRBV7-9	CASSYETKDSNQPQHF	TGTGCCAGCAGCTACGAAACTAAGGACAGCAATCAGCCCCAGCATTTT
TRBJ1-2	.	.	TRBV27	CASSLNFDYGYTF	TGTGCCAGCAGTTTAAATTTTGACTATGGCTACACCTTC
TRBJ2-1	.	TRBD2	TRBV7-2	CASSLVGTSGVDEQFF	TGTGCCAGCAGCTTAGTGGGGACTAGCGGGGTTGATGAGCAGTTCTTC
TRBJ2-2	.	TRBD2	TRBV2	CASKRTSNTGELFF	TGTGCCAGCAAACGGACTAGCAACACCGGGGAGCTGTTTTTT
TRBJ1-1	.	.	TRBV3-1/TRBV3-2	CASRLQGRYTEAFF	TGTGCCAGCAGACTTCAGGGTCGGTACACTGAAGCTTTCTTT
TRBJ1-3	.	.	TRBV30	CAWSVPDSLNTIYF	TGTGCCTGGAGTGTACCAGACAGTCTAAACACCATATATTTT